This T cell receptor (beta chain) was observed in a study of T cell repertoires in cytomegalovirus infection. V was shortened by 2 bases and J by 4 bases, with 13 bases between the two germline ends. The germline gives CDR1 SGHRS, CDR2 YFSETQ. This CDR3 region has 14 residues. Whole-study results and caveats: The cumulative frequency of public TCR beta families identified carriers of CMV plus the relevant HLA.

Points on this clonotype: The target antigen is unknown.

TCRdb processed the reads anew with MiXCR; each CDR3 protein has one entry. The sample has a few hundred thousand distinct CDR3 sequences, roughly 46% seen once; the top ten hold roughly two fifths. This sample comprised cultured PBMCs, obtained from culture after CMV antigen stimulation. The rearrangement joins TRBV5-1 to TRBJ2-7; D gene ambiguous. The clonotype was recovered from a human donor in good health (CMV status not recorded). Some clones in this sample may be carry-over from other donors' samples. The CDR3 loop reads CASSLEEKRYEQYF. CDR3 sequence (DNA): TGCGCCAGCAGCTTAGAAGAGAAACGTTACGAGCAGTACTTC.